The subject of this entry is one T cell receptor beta chain. This sample is drawn from a study of blood T cell repertoires in COVID-19. V was shortened by 5 bases and J by 1 base, with 18 bases between the two germline ends. CDR1 and CDR2 (germline): LNHDA, SQIVND (reference sequence). There are 17 residues in the CDR3. Original analysis: Quantification of nucleated cells was approximated via reference gene primer amplification. The table came from immunoSEQ multiplex PCR; TCRdb's copy has only in-frame clones and leaves some out. The DNA was the basis for D and trimming; V, J and clone size are from that table. Of approximately 190,000 clones listed, roughly 88% were seen once; the top ten hold approximately 5.6%.

The chain employs TRBV19 and TRBJ1-5, with D unclear. The sequencing sample was made of peripheral blood. This clonotype was sampled from a woman aged 40 to 49 who had recovered from COVID-19. The CDR3 is CASSHPGLFGSNQPQHF. In DNA form, the CDR3 reads TGTGCCAGTAGTCACCCGGGTCTATTTGGGAGCAATCAGCCCCAGCATTTT.